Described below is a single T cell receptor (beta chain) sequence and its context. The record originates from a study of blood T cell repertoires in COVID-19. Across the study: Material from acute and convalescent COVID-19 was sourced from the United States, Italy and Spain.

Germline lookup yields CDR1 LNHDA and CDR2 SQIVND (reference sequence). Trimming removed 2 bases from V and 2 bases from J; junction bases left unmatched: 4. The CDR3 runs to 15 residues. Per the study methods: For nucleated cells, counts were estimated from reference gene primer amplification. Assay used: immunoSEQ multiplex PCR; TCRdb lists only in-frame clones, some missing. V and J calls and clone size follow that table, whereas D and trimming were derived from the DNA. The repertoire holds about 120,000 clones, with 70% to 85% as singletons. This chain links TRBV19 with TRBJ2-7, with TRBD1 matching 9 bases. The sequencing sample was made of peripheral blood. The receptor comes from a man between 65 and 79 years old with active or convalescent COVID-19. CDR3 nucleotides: TGTGCCAGTAGTATACTGGGACAGGGACCCTACGAGCAGTACTTC. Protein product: CASSILGQGPYEQYF.